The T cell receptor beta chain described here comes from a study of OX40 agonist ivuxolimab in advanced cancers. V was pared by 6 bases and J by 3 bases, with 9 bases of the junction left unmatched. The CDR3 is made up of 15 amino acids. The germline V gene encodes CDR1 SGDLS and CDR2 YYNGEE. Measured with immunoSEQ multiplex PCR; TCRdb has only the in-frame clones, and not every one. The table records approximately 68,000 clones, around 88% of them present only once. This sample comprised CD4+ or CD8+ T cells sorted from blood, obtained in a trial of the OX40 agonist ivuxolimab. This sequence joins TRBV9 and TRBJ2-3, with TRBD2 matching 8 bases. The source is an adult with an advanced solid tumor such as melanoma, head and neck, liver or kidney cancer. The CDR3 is CASTRAGESTDTQYF. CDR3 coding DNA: TGTGCCAGCACGAGAGCGGGAGAGTCGACAGATACGCAGTATTTT.